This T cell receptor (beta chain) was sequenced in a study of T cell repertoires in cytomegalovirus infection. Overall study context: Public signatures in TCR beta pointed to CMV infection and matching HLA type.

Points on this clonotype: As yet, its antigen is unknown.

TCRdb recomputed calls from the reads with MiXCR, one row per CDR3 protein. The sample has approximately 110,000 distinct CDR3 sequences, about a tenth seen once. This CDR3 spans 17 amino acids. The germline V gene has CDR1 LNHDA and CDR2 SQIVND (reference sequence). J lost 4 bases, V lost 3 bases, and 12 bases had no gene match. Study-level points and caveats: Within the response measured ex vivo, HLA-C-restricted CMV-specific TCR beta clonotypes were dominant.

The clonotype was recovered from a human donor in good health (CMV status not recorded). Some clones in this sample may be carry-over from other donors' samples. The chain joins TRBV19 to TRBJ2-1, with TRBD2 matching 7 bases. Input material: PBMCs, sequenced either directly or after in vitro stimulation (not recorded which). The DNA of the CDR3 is TGTGCCAGTAGTATTCCTCCGCGCGGGAGAGGTTACAATGAGCAGTTCTTC. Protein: CASSIPPRGRGYNEQFF.